A single sample is the source of the 20 T cell receptor beta chains below, sequenced in a study of blood T cell repertoires in COVID-19. Method: immunoSEQ multiplex PCR; TCRdb's copy keeps in-frame clones and lacks some. The sample carries around 250,000 clones, about 87% recorded once. The specimen was peripheral blood. These receptors were taken from a woman in her seventies with active or convalescent COVID-19.

The chain joins TRBV2 to TRBJ2-2; 7 bases match TRBD1. The trim removed 9 bases at V and 4 bases at J, leaving 2 bases unmatched. Germline lookup yields CDR1 SNHLY and CDR2 FYNNEI. The CDR3 runs 12 residues. Here the CDR3 reads CARGQATGELFF. The CDR3 coding sequence is TGTGCCAGAGGACAGGCCACCGGGGAGCTGTTTTTT.

V usage is TRBV7-3 and J usage is TRBJ2-5; D gene unclear. This CDR3 spans 11 amino acids. CDR1 and CDR2 from the germline V gene are SGHTA and FQGTGA. V was trimmed by 5 bases and J by 3 bases, leaving 4 bases between them. CDR3 DNA: TGTGCCAGCAGCATCGAAGAGACCCAGTACTTC. It codes for CASSIEETQYF.

This sequence joins TRBV6-4 and TRBJ2-7, with 9 bases matching TRBD1. With V trimmed by 6 bases and J by 7 bases, 7 bases remained unmatched. Germline V gene sequence: CDR1 MRHNA, CDR2 SNTAGT. CDR3 length: 13 residues. This CDR3 reads CASSLDRGGEQYF. DNA for the CDR3: TGTGCCAGCAGCCTGGACAGGGGAGGGGAGCAGTACTTC.

V and J are TRBV27 and TRBJ1-2; unclear D gene. CDR1 and CDR2 (germline): MNHEY, SMNVEV (reference sequence). V was clipped by 2 bases and J by 4 bases, with 11 bases between them. The CDR3 has 14 amino acids. CDR3 residues: CASSLNSPGYGYTF. The CDR3 DNA reads TGTGCCAGCAGTTTAAACAGTCCAGGCTATGGCTACACCTTC.

The chain couples TRBV29-1 to TRBJ2-1, with D perhaps matching TRBD1 (6 bases). The CDR3 extends over 16 amino acids. The germline V and J ends were trimmed by 7 bases and 9 bases, with 28 bases remaining between them. Germline CDR1 is SQVTM and CDR2 is ANQGSEA. The CDR3 DNA follows: TGCAGCGCCGTGGGTACCGACATTCTCAAAGGGGGTGAGCAGTTCTTC. Its translation is CSAVGTDILKGGEQFF.

This chain uses TRBV6-5 with TRBJ1-3; possibly TRBD1 for D (5 bases). The V and J ends lost 6 bases and 4 bases respectively, with 16 bases between them. The CDR3 is 15 amino acids. Per the germline V gene, CDR1 is MNHEY and CDR2 is SVGAGI. Here the CDR3 DNA reads TGTGCCAGCAGCGGATTAGGGGCAGGGGGAAACACCATATATTTT. Its translation: CASSGLGAGGNTIYF.

This rearrangement joins TRBV10-2 to TRBJ2-5; tentatively, D is TRBD1 (5 bases). V was trimmed by 3 bases and J by 4 bases, leaving 15 bases between them. The V gene's germline CDR1 is WSHSY and CDR2 SAAADI. This CDR3 is 15 amino acids long. CDR3 in DNA: TGCGCCAGCAGTGATAGAGGACAATTTCGAGAGACCCAGTACTTC. Translated, it gives CASSDRGQFRETQYF.

The rearrangement links TRBV7-2 to TRBJ1-4; TRBD1 matches 7 bases. The V gene end was trimmed by 5 bases and the J gene end by 5 bases; junction bases not matched to a gene: 5. Germline CDR1 is SGHTA and CDR2 is FQGNSA. This CDR3 region has 14 residues. CDR3 amino acids: CASSETGRNEKLFF. CDR3 bases: TGTGCCAGCAGCGAGACAGGGAGAAATGAAAAACTGTTTTTT.

This chain connects TRBV15 to TRBJ1-3; 7 bases agree with TRBD1. Per the germline V gene, CDR1 is LNHNV and CDR2 is YYDKDF (reference sequence). The CDR3 contains 16 residues. V lost 2 bases to trimming and J lost 0 bases; unmatched junction nucleotides: 4. CDR3 in DNA: TGTGCCACCAGCAGACCTGGACAGGTCTCTGGAAACACCATATATTTT. This codes for CATSRPGQVSGNTIYF. The entire variable domain, with the rest obtained from reference TRBV15 and TRBJ1-3, is as follows: DAMVIQNPRYQVTQFGKPVTLSCSQTLNHNVMYWYQQKSSQAPKLLFHYYDKDFNNEADTPDNFQSRRPNTSFCFLDIRSPGLGDTAMYLCATSRPGQVSGNTIYFGEGSWLTVV.

V gene TRBV9 combines with J gene TRBJ2-2, with D possibly matching TRBD2 (5 bases). CDR3 length equals 14 residues. Trimming took 2 bases from V and 6 from J, leaving 11 bases between them. CDR1 and CDR2 (germline): SGDLS, YYNGEE. The CDR3 reads CASSVVLGAGELFF. The DNA for the CDR3 is TGTGCCAGCAGCGTTGTTCTGGGAGCCGGGGAGCTGTTTTTT.

This clone turned up a few times. The J gene is TRBJ1-5, the V gene TRBV6-5, with D unclear. With 2 bases removed from V and 4 bases from J, the gap between germline ends came to 9 bases. CDR3 length equals 14 residues. Looked up from germline, CDR1 is MNHEY and CDR2 is SVGAGI. In DNA, the CDR3 is TGTGCCAGCAGTTACGGAGGGAATAATCAGCCCCAGCATTTT. Amino acids: CASSYGGNNQPQHF.

The rearrangement uses TRBV15 and TRBJ2-6, with D tentatively TRBD1 (6 bases). V was trimmed by 1 base and J by 2 bases, leaving 9 bases between them. The germline V gene has CDR1 LNHNV and CDR2 YYDKDF (reference sequence). CDR3 length: 16 amino acids. The CDR3 DNA reads TGTGCCACCAGCAGAGTTACAGGGCCTGGGGCCAACGTCCTGACTTTC. Translating it yields CATSRVTGPGANVLTF.

The chain carries TRBV24-1 and TRBJ2-7; TRBD1 matches at 10 bases. The germline gives CDR1 KGHDR, CDR2 SFDVKD. This CDR3 is built from 24 residues. J gave up 0 bases and V 3 bases, and 28 bases lay outside the gene matches. The CDR3 DNA follows: TGTGCCACCAGTGATCACCCGACAGGGGGCGTCGGTATAGGGATTGGGAATAACTCCTACGAGCAGTACTTC. This translates into CATSDHPTGGVGIGIGNNSYEQYF.

The chain joins TRBV2 to TRBJ1-1; 8 bases align to TRBD1. This CDR3 region has 15 residues. Germline V gene sequence: CDR1 SNHLY, CDR2 FYNNEI. V trimming: 4 bases; J trimming: 0 bases; junction bases outside the gene matches: 4. The CDR3 DNA reads as TGTGCCAGCAGTGGAGACAGGGGACTGAACACTGAAGCTTTCTTT. This translates into CASSGDRGLNTEAFF.

This clone occurred a few times. The sample holds other DNA sequences that translate to the same CDR3. The chain couples TRBV5-1 to TRBJ2-2; possibly TRBD1 for D (5 bases). The CDR3 runs to 14 residues. Germline-derived CDR1 and CDR2 are SGHRS and YFSETQ. Trimming took 4 bases from V and 0 from J, leaving 7 bases between them. CDR3 amino acids: CASSPGPNTGELFF. Here the CDR3 DNA reads TGCGCCAGCAGCCCAGGGCCGAACACCGGGGAGCTGTTTTTT.

The genes are TRBV5-4 and TRBJ2-7; TRBD2 agrees at 11 bases. The CDR3 totals 14 residues. Germline CDR1 SGHNT, CDR2 YYREEE (reference sequence). Trimming at V came to 6 bases and at J to 2 bases, leaving 4 bases not matched to a gene. The CDR3 spells CASIGTSGAYEQYF. The CDR3 coding sequence is TGTGCCAGCATTGGGACTAGCGGCGCCTACGAGCAGTACTTC.

Only one count was recorded for this clone. The V call is TRBV7-9, the J call TRBJ1-1; D is perhaps TRBD1 (6 bases). The CDR3 totals 15 residues. Germline CDR1 is SEHNR and CDR2 is FQNEAQ (reference sequence). The V end lost 4 bases, the J end lost 4 bases, and 16 bases lay between the germline ends. The CDR3 sequence: CASSSRSPGVTEAFF. The DNA for the CDR3 is TGTGCCAGCAGCTCCCGGTCCCCAGGGGTCACTGAAGCTTTCTTT.

The chain has TRBV19 and TRBJ1-2, with 10 positions matching TRBD1. The CDR3 is made up of 15 amino acids. Trimming removed 5 bases from V and 3 bases from J; junction bases left unmatched: 6. Germline-derived CDR1 and CDR2 are LNHDA and SQIVND (reference sequence). CDR3 nucleotides: TGTGCCAGTAGTGTACGACAGGGGGCTGACTATGGCTACACCTTC. Protein sequence: CASSVRQGADYGYTF.

This clone was observed a single time. V gene TRBV19 combines with J gene TRBJ1-2; D may be TRBD1 (6 bases). The germline gives CDR1 LNHDA, CDR2 SQIVND (reference sequence). The V end was cut by 7 bases, the J end by 7 bases, with 16 bases between. CDR3 length: 13 residues. In DNA form, the CDR3 reads TGTGCCAGTACGCGCAGACAGGAGAGTGGCTACACCTTC. This gives the protein CASTRRQESGYTF.

The chain couples TRBV2 to TRBJ1-1, with D possibly being TRBD1 (6 bases). Between the trimmed V and J ends, which lost 11 bases and 0 bases, there was a span of 10 bases. The length of the CDR3 is 12 residues. Germline-derived CDR1 and CDR2 are SNHLY and FYNNEI. CDR3 loop: CAGGQLNTEAFF. CDR3 nucleotide sequence: TGTGCCGGCGGACAGCTGAACACTGAAGCTTTCTTT.